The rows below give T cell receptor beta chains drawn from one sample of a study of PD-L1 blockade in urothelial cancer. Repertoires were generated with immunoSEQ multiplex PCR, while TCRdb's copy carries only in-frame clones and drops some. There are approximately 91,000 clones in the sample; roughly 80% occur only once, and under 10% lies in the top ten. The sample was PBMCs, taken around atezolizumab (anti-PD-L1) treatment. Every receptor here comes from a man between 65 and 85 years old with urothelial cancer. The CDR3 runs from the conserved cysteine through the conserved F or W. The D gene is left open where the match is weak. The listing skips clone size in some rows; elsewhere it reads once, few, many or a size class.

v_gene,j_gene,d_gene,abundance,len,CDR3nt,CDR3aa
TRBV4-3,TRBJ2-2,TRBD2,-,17,TGCGCCAGCAGCCAGGGGACTAGCGGGGGCCTCACCGGGGAGCTGTTTTTT,CASSQGTSGGLTGELFF
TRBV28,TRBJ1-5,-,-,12,TGTGCCAGCAGGAGTATTAATCAGCCCCAGCATTTT,CASRSINQPQHF
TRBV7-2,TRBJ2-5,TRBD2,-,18,TGTGCCAGCAGCCCATGGCGTCGAGCTAGCGGGAGGCCAGAGACCCAGTACTTC,CASSPWRRASGRPETQYF
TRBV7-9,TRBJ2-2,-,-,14,TGTGCCAGCAAAAGACTAGACAACACCGGGGAGCTGTTTTTT,CASKRLDNTGELFF
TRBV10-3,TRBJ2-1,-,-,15,TGTGCCATCAGTGTGACTAACGGGGATTGGAATGAGCAGTTCTTC,CAISVTNGDWNEQFF
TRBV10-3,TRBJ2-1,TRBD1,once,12,TGTGCCATCAGTGTGCAGGGGGCTGAGCAGTTCTTC,CAISVQGAEQFF
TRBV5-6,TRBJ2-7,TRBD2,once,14,TGTGCCAGCAGCTCGGCTAGCGGGAGCTACGAGCAGTACTTC,CASSSASGSYEQYF
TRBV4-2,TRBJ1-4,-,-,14,TGTGCCAGCAGCCAAGGTCAGGGTGGTGAAAAACTGTTTTTT,CASSQGQGGEKLFF
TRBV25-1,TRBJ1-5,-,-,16,TGTGCCAGCAGTGAATGGGGGGAGGCGAACAATCAGCCCCAGCATTTT,CASSEWGEANNQPQHF
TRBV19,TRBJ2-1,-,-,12,TGTGCCAGTAGCCCAGGGTACAATGAGCAGTTCTTC,CASSPGYNEQFF